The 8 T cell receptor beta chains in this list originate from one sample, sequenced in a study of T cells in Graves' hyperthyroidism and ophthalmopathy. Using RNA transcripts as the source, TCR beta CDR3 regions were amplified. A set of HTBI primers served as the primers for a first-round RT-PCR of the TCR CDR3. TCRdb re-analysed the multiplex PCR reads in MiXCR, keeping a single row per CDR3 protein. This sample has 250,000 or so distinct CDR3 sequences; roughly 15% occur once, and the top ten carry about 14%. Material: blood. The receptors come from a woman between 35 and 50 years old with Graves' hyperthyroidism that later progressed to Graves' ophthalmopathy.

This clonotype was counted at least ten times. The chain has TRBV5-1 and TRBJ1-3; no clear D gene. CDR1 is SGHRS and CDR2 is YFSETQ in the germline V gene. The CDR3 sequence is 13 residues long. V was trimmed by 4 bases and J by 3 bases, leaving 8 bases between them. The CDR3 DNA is TGCGCCAGCAGCCGTGAACTTGGAAACACCATATATTTT. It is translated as CASSRELGNTIYF.

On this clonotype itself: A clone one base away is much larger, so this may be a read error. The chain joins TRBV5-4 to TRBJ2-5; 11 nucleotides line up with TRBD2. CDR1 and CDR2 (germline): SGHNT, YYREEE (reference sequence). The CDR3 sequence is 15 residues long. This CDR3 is CASGLGLADPETQYF. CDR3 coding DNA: TGTGCCAGCGGCTTGGGACTAGCGGACCCCGAGACCCAGTACTTC.

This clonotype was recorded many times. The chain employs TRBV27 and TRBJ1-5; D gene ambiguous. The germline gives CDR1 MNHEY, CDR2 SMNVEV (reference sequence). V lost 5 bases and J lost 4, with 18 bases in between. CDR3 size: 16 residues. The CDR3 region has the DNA TGTGCCAGCAGTCCGATGTGGGAGTCCCCTAATCAGCCCCAGCATTTT. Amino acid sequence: CASSPMWESPNQPQHF.

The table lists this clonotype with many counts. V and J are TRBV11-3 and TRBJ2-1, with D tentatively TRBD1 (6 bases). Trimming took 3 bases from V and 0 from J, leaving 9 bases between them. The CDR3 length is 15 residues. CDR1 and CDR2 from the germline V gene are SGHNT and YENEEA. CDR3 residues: CASSFTGSSYNEQFF. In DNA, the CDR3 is TGTGCCAGCAGCTTCACAGGGAGCTCCTACAATGAGCAGTTCTTC. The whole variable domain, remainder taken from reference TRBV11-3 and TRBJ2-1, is EAGVVQSPRYKIIEKKQPVAFWCNPISGHNTLYWYLQNLGQGPELLIRYENEEAVDDSQLPKDRFSAERLKGVDSTLKIQPAELGDSAVYLCASSFTGSSYNEQFFGPGTRLTVL.

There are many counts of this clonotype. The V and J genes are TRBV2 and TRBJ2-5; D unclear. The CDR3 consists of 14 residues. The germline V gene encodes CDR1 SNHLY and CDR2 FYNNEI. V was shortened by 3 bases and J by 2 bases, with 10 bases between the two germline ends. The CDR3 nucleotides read TGTGCCAGCAGTGACCTCGGTTATCAAGAGACCCAGTACTTC. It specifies CASSDLGYQETQYF.

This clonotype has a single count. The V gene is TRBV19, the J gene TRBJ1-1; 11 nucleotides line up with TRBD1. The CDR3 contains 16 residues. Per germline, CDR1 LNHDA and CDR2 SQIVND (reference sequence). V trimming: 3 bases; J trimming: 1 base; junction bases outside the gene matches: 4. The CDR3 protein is CASSIFGQGANTEAFF. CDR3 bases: TGTGCCAGTAGTATTTTCGGACAGGGGGCGAACACTGAAGCTTTCTTT.

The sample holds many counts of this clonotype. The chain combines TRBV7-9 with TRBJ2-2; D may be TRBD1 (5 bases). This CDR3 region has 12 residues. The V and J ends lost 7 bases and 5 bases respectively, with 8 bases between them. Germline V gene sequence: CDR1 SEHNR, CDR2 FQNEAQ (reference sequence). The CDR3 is CASTSGTGELFF. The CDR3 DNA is TGTGCCAGCACCTCAGGGACCGGGGAGCTGTTTTTT.

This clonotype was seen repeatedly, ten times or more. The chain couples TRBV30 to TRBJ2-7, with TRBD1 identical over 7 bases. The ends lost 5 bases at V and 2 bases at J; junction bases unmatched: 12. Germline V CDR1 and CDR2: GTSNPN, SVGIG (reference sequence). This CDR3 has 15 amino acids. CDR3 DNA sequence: TGTGCCTGGGATCGAAGGGGGCGCGTGGCCTACGAGCAGTACTTC. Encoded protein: CAWDRRGRVAYEQYF.